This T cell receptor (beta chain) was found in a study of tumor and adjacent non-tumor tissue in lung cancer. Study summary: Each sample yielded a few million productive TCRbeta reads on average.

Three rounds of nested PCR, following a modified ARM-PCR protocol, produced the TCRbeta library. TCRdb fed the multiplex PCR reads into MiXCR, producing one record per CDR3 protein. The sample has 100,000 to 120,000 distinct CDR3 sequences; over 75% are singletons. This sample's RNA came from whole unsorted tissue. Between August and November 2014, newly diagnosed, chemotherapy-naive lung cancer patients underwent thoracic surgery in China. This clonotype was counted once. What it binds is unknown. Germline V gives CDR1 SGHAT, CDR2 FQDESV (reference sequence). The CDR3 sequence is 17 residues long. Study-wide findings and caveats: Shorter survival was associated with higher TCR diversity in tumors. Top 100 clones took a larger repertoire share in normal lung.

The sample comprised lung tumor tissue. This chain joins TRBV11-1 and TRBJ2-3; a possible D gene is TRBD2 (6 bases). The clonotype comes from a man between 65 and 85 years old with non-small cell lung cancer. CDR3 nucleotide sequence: TGTGCTGGCAGCTTGCGGGGCAGGAAAAGGAGAACAGATACGCAGTATTTT. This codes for CAGSLRGRKRRTDTQYF.